These 10 T cell receptor beta chains were sequenced from one sample in a study of prognosis after radiotherapy for stage I lung cancer. From genomic DNA, TCR beta CDR3 was amplified by two-round multiplex PCR. First-round PCR employed TRBV- and TRBJ-specific primers for each gene. TCRdb analysed the multiplex PCR reads with MiXCR anew, one entry per CDR3 protein. The sample records 30,000 to 40,000 distinct CDR3 sequences, roughly 25% being singletons. Source: PBMCs, taken before or after stereotactic body radiation therapy (not recorded which). The receptors originated from a donor aged 50 or older with non-small cell lung cancer.

This clonotype occurred many times. V usage is TRBV28 and J usage is TRBJ2-7, with D tentatively TRBD1 (6 bases). Germline CDR1 reads MDHEN; CDR2 reads SYDVKM. V was shortened by 6 bases and J by 0 bases, with 18 bases between the two germline ends. The CDR3 length is 16 residues. The CDR3 protein is CASSPQWRQVSYEQYF. The CDR3 DNA is TGTGCCAGCAGCCCTCAGTGGAGACAGGTCTCCTACGAGCAGTACTTC.

This chain connects TRBV7-9 to TRBJ2-2; D unclear. This CDR3 has 13 amino acids. The V end was cut by 6 bases, the J end by 4 bases, with 9 bases between. The germline V gene has CDR1 SEHNR and CDR2 FQNEAQ (reference sequence). CDR3 sequence: CASRFASTGELFF. CDR3 nucleotide sequence: TGTGCCAGCAGGTTTGCGAGCACCGGGGAGCTGTTTTTT.

This clonotype was recorded at least ten times. The chain joins TRBV7-8 to TRBJ2-1, with TRBD1 matching 11 bases. This CDR3 is built from 17 residues. The V gene end was trimmed by 3 bases and the J gene end by 12 bases; junction bases not matched to a gene: 16. CDR1 SGHVS and CDR2 FQNEAQ come from the germline V gene. The CDR3 bases are TGTGCCAGCAGCTTCGGTTTTGTCCGGGACAGGGGGTTTGTGCAGTTCTTC. Its translation: CASSFGFVRDRGFVQFF.

This clonotype came up many times. This CDR3 reads CASSSGTGGYEQYF. The CDR3 DNA reads as TGTGCCAGCAGTTCCGGGACAGGGGGCTACGAGCAGTACTTC. The V gene is TRBV28, the J gene TRBJ2-7; 11 bases agree with TRBD1. The V segment lost 4 bases and the J segment 3 bases; nucleotides outside the gene matches: 2. The CDR3 extends over 14 amino acids. CDR1 and CDR2 (germline): MDHEN, SYDVKM.

This clonotype was found many times. This chain joins TRBV12-3 or TRBV12-4 and TRBJ1-1; 8 nucleotides match TRBD1. The CDR3 totals 13 residues. V lost 5 bases, J lost 4 bases, and 3 bases stayed unmatched. The CDR3 DNA sequence: TGTGCCAGCAGTATTACAGGGGGCACTGAAGCTTTCTTT. This sequence encodes CASSITGGTEAFF.

This clonotype was seen ten or more times. The genes are TRBV18 and TRBJ2-5; TRBD2 agrees at 12 bases. Germline V gene lookup returns CDR1 KGHSH and CDR2 LQKENI. The CDR3 extends over 16 amino acids. V lost 3 bases and J lost 4; bases outside the gene matches: 6. This CDR3 is CASSPPGLAGGETQYF. The CDR3 region has the DNA TGTGCCAGCTCACCCCCGGGACTAGCGGGTGGAGAGACCCAGTACTTC.

This clonotype was counted many times. This chain links TRBV5-1 with TRBJ2-3, with 8 bases lining up with TRBD2. In germline, CDR1 is SGHRS, CDR2 YFSETQ. The CDR3 sequence is 14 residues long. Germline trimming cut 3 bases from V and 4 bases from J; bases unmatched to any gene: 4. This chain's CDR3 is CASSSGGPADTQYF. The CDR3 DNA follows: TGCGCCAGCAGCTCGGGGGGGCCCGCAGATACGCAGTATTTT.

This clonotype has at least ten counts. The rearrangement links TRBV5-6 to TRBJ1-4, with TRBD1 matching 7 bases. The length of the CDR3 is 15 residues. Germline CDR1 SGHDT, CDR2 YYEEEE. J lost 7 bases, V lost 0 bases, and 6 bases had no gene match. CDR3 nucleotide sequence: TGTGCCAGCAGCTTGGACAGGGGTATTACTGAAAAACTGTTTTTT. Translating it yields CASSLDRGITEKLFF.

Ten or more counts support this clonotype. This chain connects TRBV7-9 to TRBJ2-3; 7 bases match TRBD2. The ends lost 4 bases at V and 4 bases at J; junction bases unmatched: 8. The CDR3 contains 15 residues. Germline V gene lookup returns CDR1 SEHNR and CDR2 FQNEAQ (reference sequence). CDR3 sequence (DNA): TGTGCCAGCAGCTGGGGAGGGGTTTTCGCAGATACGCAGTATTTT. This codes for CASSWGGVFADTQYF.

This clonotype was counted many times. The rearrangement joins TRBV19 to TRBJ2-2; D may correspond to TRBD1 or TRBD2 (5 bases each). Deletions cut 3 bases from V and 0 bases from J, with 14 bases between. This CDR3 contains 17 residues. Germline-derived CDR1 and CDR2 are LNHDA and SQIVND (reference sequence). The CDR3 DNA follows: TGTGCCAGTAGTATGTGGGCAGGGAGAGCGAACACCGGGGAGCTGTTTTTT. Amino acid sequence: CASSMWAGRANTGELFF.